The next 23 T cell receptor beta chains were all read from a single sample in a study of regulatory dendritic cells for organ transplantation. TCRdb keeps only in-frame clones here, not all; method: immunoSEQ multiplex PCR. Here the sample spans 29,000 or so clones, about 79% being singletons. The sample consisted of memory CD4+ T cells from blood. The subset is: CD45RO+ memory T cells. These receptors were taken from a human donor in good health.

In its sample, this clone was seen a few times. The rearrangement joins TRBV29-1 to TRBJ1-1; 7 nucleotides match TRBD1. From germline, CDR1 is SQVTM and CDR2 ANQGSEA. With V trimmed by 6 bases and J by 5 bases, 6 bases remained unmatched. This CDR3 has 12 residues. DNA of the CDR3: TGCAGCGTCATTACAGGGGAAACTGAAGCTTTCTTT. Its protein is CSVITGETEAFF.

CDR3 bases: TGTGCCAGCACCGCCCTGGGGACAGGGGTGTTTGCAGAGACCCAGTACTTC. Translating gives CASTALGTGVFAETQYF. V usage is TRBV5-5 and J usage is TRBJ2-5; 10 bases are a match to TRBD1. The length of the CDR3 is 17 residues. The V gene end was trimmed by 6 bases and the J gene end by 4 bases; junction bases not matched to a gene: 15. Germline CDR1 and CDR2: SGHKS and YYEKEE (reference sequence).

The DNA for the CDR3 is TGTGCCATACAGTCTCCTGGGGCCAACGTCCTGACTTTC. Protein product: CAIQSPGANVLTF. The chain is built from TRBV10-3 and TRBJ2-6; no firm D call. The germline gives CDR1 ENHRY, CDR2 SYGVKD. The CDR3 sequence is 13 residues long. V gave up 9 bases and J gave up 2 bases, with 8 bases separating them.

The chain joins TRBV5-4 to TRBJ2-3; possible D gene TRBD2, 7 bases. Per germline, CDR1 SGHNT and CDR2 YYREEE (reference sequence). The CDR3 length is 15 residues. V lost 0 bases to trimming and J lost 0 bases, with 8 bases between them. The CDR3 sequence is CASSLGGGSTDTQYF. The CDR3, as DNA: TGTGCCAGCAGCTTGGGGGGGGGCAGCACAGATACGCAGTATTTT.

As DNA, the CDR3 is TGTGCCTGTCTAACAGGGTACTCCTACGAGCAGTACTTC. Encoded protein: CACLTGYSYEQYF. This chain joins TRBV30 and TRBJ2-7, with a weak D call TRBD1 (6 bases). Germline values: CDR1 GTSNPN, CDR2 SVGIG (reference sequence). Trimming took 6 bases from V and 0 from J, leaving 12 bases between them. This CDR3 comprises 13 residues.

V usage is TRBV29-1 and J usage is TRBJ1-1, with D perhaps matching TRBD1 (6 bases). The CDR3 length is 12 residues. V was cut by 0 bases and J by 8 bases, with 10 bases left in between. Germline V gene lookup returns CDR1 SQVTM and CDR2 ANQGSEA. This CDR3 is CSVEEGGREAFF. CDR3 DNA sequence: TGCAGCGTTGAAGAGGGGGGGCGCGAAGCTTTCTTT.

J is TRBJ1-4 and V is TRBV6-1; D is uncertain. The length of the CDR3 is 13 residues. The V end was cut by 4 bases, the J end by 3 bases, with 6 bases between. CDR1 and CDR2 from the germline V gene are MNHNS and SASEGT. This CDR3 reads CASSGVSNEKLFF. For the CDR3, the DNA is TGTGCCAGCAGTGGGGTGTCTAATGAAAAACTGTTTTTT.

This chain connects TRBV7-2 to TRBJ1-4, with 8 bases that match TRBD1. The CDR3 has 17 residues. CDR1 and CDR2 from the germline V gene are SGHTA and FQGNSA. Germline trimming cut 5 bases from V and 3 bases from J; bases unmatched to any gene: 11. The CDR3 loop reads CASSRRQGAQANEKLFF. For the CDR3, the DNA is TGTGCCAGCAGCCGGAGGCAGGGGGCGCAGGCTAATGAAAAACTGTTTTTT.

The rearrangement joins TRBV6-5 to TRBJ1-4; 7 nucleotides agree with TRBD1. Germline assignment: CDR1 MNHEY and CDR2 SVGAGI. V was pared by 5 bases and J by 0 bases, with 3 bases of the junction left unmatched. This CDR3 spans 15 amino acids. The DNA of the CDR3 is TGTGCCAGCAGTCTCGGGACAGCAACTAATGAAAAACTGTTTTTT. Amino acid sequence: CASSLGTATNEKLFF.

The V gene is TRBV19, the J gene TRBJ2-1; TRBD1 or TRBD2 may be the D gene (5 bases each). Trimming shortened V by 11 bases and J by 7 bases, and 24 bases separated the two germline ends. From germline, CDR1 is LNHDA and CDR2 SQIVND (reference sequence). The CDR3 loop spans 15 amino acids. DNA of the CDR3: TGTGCCGCCGCGAAAACCGGGACCCGTCGGAATGAGCAGTTCTTC. This translates into CAAAKTGTRRNEQFF.

V is TRBV5-1 and J is TRBJ2-5; 9 bases are shared with TRBD2. The germline CDR1 and CDR2 sequences are SGHRS and YFSETQ. The CDR3 contains 15 residues. Trimming took 0 bases from V and 3 from J; bases not matched to a gene: 3. This CDR3 reads CASSLGGGDEETQYF. In nucleotides, the CDR3 is TGCGCCAGCAGCTTGGGCGGGGGGGACGAAGAGACCCAGTACTTC.

The chain carries TRBV19 and TRBJ1-4; maybe TRBD1 (5 bases). The V end was cut by 8 bases, the J end by 0 bases, with 13 bases between. This CDR3 has 15 residues. Per germline, CDR1 LNHDA and CDR2 SQIVND (reference sequence). The CDR3 nucleotides are TGTGCCAGTTGTTTTAGGGACGCAACTAATGAAAAACTGTTTTTT. Amino acid sequence: CASCFRDATNEKLFF.

In this sample, this clone turned up a few times. V and J are TRBV18 and TRBJ1-5, with D possibly TRBD1 on 5 matching bases. Germline-derived CDR1 and CDR2 are KGHSH and LQKENI. V shed 3 bases and J shed 2 bases, with 11 bases lying between them. CDR3 length equals 15 residues. The CDR3 loop reads CASSPPSGGNQPQHF. The CDR3 DNA follows: TGTGCCAGCTCACCCCCATCGGGGGGCAATCAGCCCCAGCATTTT. Based on the CDR3 plus reference TRBV18 and TRBJ1-5, the full variable domain is NAGVMQNPRHLVRRRGQEARLRCSPMKGHSHVYWYRQLPEEGLKFMVYLQKENIIDESGMPKERFSAEFPKEGPSILRIQQVVRGDSAAYFCASSPPSGGNQPQHFGDGTRLSIL.

The chain employs TRBV4-2 and TRBJ1-4; weak D call: TRBD1 (6 bases). This CDR3 region has 15 residues. V shed 1 base and J shed 5 bases, with 11 bases lying between them. Germline V gene lookup returns CDR1 LGHNA and CDR2 YNFKEQ. The CDR3 DNA reads TGTGCCAGCAGCCAAGTTACAGGGCGGAATGAAAAACTGTTTTTT. Translation gives CASSQVTGRNEKLFF.

This rearrangement joins TRBV9 to TRBJ2-5; 9 bases map to TRBD2. J was trimmed by 4 bases and V by 3 bases; bases with no gene match: 16. The CDR3 has 18 residues. The germline V gene encodes CDR1 SGDLS and CDR2 YYNGEE. The CDR3 sequence: CASSASGGASGTGETQYF. In DNA, the CDR3 is TGTGCCAGCAGCGCTAGTGGGGGGGCTAGCGGGACTGGAGAGACCCAGTACTTC.

V and J are TRBV5-1 and TRBJ1-1, with 7 nucleotides matching TRBD1. V was clipped by 2 bases and J by 4 bases; unmatched bases: 2. CDR1 SGHRS and CDR2 YFSETQ come from the germline V gene. This CDR3 spans 13 amino acids. The CDR3 loop reads CASSFQGGTEAFF. The CDR3 DNA sequence: TGCGCCAGCAGCTTTCAGGGGGGCACTGAAGCTTTCTTT.

The V call is TRBV30, the J call TRBJ1-1, with D possibly TRBD1 on 6 matching bases. The CDR3 consists of 14 residues. V was clipped by 3 bases and J by 5 bases, with 16 bases between them. CDR1 and CDR2 (germline): GTSNPN, SVGIG (reference sequence). CDR3 sequence reads: CAWSRDTGTTEAFF. CDR3 nucleotide sequence: TGTGCCTGGAGCCGGGACACCGGAACGACTGAAGCTTTCTTT.

This clone appeared a single time. V is TRBV5-1 and J is TRBJ1-1; perhaps TRBD1 as D (5 bases). The CDR3 has 14 residues. V gave up 4 bases and J gave up 1 base, with 11 bases separating them. Germline CDR1 reads SGHRS; CDR2 reads YFSETQ. The CDR3 DNA follows: TGCGCCAGCAGCCCAGGCGACAGGAACACTGAAGCTTTCTTT. It encodes CASSPGDRNTEAFF.

The table lists this clone with a count of one. The chain combines TRBV28 with TRBJ2-3; 9 positions agree with TRBD1. The V and J ends lost 6 bases and 1 base, in that order; junction bases with no gene match: 5. The CDR3 extends over 15 amino acids. Per germline, CDR1 MDHEN and CDR2 SYDVKM. This CDR3 reads CASSPHRGRTDTQYF. The CDR3 DNA follows: TGTGCCAGCAGCCCCCACAGGGGGCGCACAGATACGCAGTATTTT.

The chain is built from TRBV18 and TRBJ1-4; no clear D. The CDR3 runs to 12 residues. Germline V gene data show CDR1 as KGHSH and CDR2 as LQKENI. V lost 3 bases, J lost 6 bases, and 5 bases lay in between. The CDR3 reads CASSPMDEKLFF. In DNA, the CDR3 is TGTGCCAGCTCACCGATGGATGAAAAACTGTTTTTT.

The V and J genes are TRBV28 and TRBJ2-5, with 9 positions matching TRBD1. Germline loops: CDR1 MDHEN, CDR2 SYDVKM. Trimming cost V 6 bases and J 3 bases; bases outside gene matches: 5. The CDR3 has 14 amino acids. The CDR3 region has the DNA TGTGCCAGCAGCCACCGGGACAGGGAAGAGACCCAGTACTTC. Encoded protein: CASSHRDREETQYF.

This clone was counted a single time. The chain carries TRBV28 and TRBJ1-5; TRBD1 aligns across 7 bases. J was trimmed by 5 bases and V by 6 bases; bases with no gene match: 10. Looked up from germline, CDR1 is MDHEN and CDR2 is SYDVKM. This CDR3 contains 15 residues. This CDR3 reads CASSGQRGRDQPQHF. The CDR3 DNA is TGTGCCAGCAGCGGACAGAGGGGGCGGGATCAGCCCCAGCATTTT. The variable domain in full, with the rest retrieved from reference TRBV28 and TRBJ1-5, is DVKVTQSSRYLVKRTGEKVFLECVQDMDHENMFWYRQDPGLGLRLIYFSYDVKMKEKGDIPEGYSVSREKKERFSLILESASTNQTSMYLCASSGQRGRDQPQHFGDGTRLSIL.

The rearrangement links TRBV5-4 to TRBJ1-2; tentatively, D is TRBD1 (6 bases). The CDR3 contains 15 residues. From germline, CDR1 is SGHNT and CDR2 YYREEE (reference sequence). Trimming pared 2 bases from V and 0 bases from J, leaving 11 bases between. CDR3 nucleotides: TGTGCCAGCAGCTTCCGCGGGACATCTAACTATGGCTACACCTTC. Translation: CASSFRGTSNYGYTF.